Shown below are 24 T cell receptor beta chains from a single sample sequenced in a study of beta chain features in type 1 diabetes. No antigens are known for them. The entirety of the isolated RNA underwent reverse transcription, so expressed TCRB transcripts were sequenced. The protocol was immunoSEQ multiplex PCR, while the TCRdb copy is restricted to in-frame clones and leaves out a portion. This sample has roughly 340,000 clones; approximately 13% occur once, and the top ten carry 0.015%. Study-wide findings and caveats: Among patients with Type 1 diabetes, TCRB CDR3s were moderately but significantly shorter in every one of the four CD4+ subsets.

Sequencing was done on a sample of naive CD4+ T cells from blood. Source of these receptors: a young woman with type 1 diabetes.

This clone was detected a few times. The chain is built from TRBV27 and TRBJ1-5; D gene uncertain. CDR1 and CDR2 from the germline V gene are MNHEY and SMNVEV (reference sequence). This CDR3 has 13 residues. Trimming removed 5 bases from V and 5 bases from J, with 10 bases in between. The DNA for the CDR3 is TGTGCCAGCAGTCAGACAAGATATCAGCCCCAGCATTTT. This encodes CASSQTRYQPQHF.

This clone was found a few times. CDR3 protein: CASSSGTGANTEAFF. CDR3 coding DNA: TGCGCCAGCAGTTCAGGTACAGGGGCGAACACTGAAGCTTTCTTT. The chain joins TRBV5-1 to TRBJ1-1; 7 positions agree with TRBD1. This CDR3 has 15 residues. J lost 1 base, V lost 5 bases, and 8 bases had no gene match. The germline V gene encodes CDR1 SGHRS and CDR2 YFSETQ. The complete variable domain, with remaining parts taken from reference TRBV5-1 and TRBJ1-1, reads KAGVTQTPRYLIKTRGQQVTLSCSPISGHRSVSWYQQTPGQGLQFLFEYFSETQRNKGNFPGRFSGRQFSNSRSEMNVSTLELGDSALYLCASSSGTGANTEAFFGQGTRLTVV.

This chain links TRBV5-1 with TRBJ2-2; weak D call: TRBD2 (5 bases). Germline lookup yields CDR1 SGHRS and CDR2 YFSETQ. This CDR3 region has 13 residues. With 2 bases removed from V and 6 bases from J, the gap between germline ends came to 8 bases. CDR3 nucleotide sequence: TGCGCCAGCAGCTTTCAGGAGGCCGGGGAGCTGTTTTTT. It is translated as CASSFQEAGELFF.

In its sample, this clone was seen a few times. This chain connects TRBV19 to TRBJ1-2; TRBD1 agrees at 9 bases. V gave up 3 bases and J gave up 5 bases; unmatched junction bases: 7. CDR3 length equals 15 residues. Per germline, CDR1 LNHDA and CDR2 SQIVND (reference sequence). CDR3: CASSISGTGNYGYTF. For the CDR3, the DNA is TGTGCCAGTAGTATCAGCGGGACAGGGAATTATGGCTACACCTTC. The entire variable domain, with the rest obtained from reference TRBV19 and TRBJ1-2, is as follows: DGGITQSPKYLFRKEGQNVTLSCEQNLNHDAMYWYRQDPGQGLRLIYYSQIVNDFQKGDIAEGYSVSREKKESFPLTVTSAQKNPTAFYLCASSISGTGNYGYTFGSGTRLTVV.

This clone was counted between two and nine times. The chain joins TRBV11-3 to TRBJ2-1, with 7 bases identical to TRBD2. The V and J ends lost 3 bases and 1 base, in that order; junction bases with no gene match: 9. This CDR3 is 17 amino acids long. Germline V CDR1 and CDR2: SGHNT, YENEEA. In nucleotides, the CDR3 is TGTGCCAGCAGCTTCCCTCCTTGGGGGGGTTCCTACAATGAGCAGTTCTTC. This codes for CASSFPPWGGSYNEQFF.

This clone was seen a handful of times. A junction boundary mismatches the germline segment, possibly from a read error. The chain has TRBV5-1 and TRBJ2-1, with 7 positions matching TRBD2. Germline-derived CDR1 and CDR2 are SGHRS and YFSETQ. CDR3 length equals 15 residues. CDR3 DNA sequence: TGCGCCAGCAGTTTGGTTTGGGGGGGAGTCGATGAGCAGTTCTTC. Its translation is CASSLVWGGVDEQFF.

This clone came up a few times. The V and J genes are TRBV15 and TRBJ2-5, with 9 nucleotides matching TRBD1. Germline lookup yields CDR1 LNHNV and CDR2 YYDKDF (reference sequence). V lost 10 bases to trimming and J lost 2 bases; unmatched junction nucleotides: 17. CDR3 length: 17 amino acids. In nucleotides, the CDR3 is TGTGCCAGGTCGCCCTTCGGGACAGGGATATTACAAGAGACCCAGTACTTC. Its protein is CARSPFGTGILQETQYF.

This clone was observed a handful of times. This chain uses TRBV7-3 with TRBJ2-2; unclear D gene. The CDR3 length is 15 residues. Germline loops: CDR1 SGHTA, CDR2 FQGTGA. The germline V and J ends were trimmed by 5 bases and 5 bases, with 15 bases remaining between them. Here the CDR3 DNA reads TGTGCCAGCAGCCTCGGCGCCGGCGGAACCGGGGAGCTGTTTTTT. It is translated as CASSLGAGGTGELFF.

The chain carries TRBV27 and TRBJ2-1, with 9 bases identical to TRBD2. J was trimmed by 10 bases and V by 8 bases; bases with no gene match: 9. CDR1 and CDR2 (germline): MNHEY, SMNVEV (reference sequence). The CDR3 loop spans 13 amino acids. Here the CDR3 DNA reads TGTGCCAGCGGGCGGGAGGGTAAAGGGGAGCAGTTCTTC. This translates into CASGREGKGEQFF.

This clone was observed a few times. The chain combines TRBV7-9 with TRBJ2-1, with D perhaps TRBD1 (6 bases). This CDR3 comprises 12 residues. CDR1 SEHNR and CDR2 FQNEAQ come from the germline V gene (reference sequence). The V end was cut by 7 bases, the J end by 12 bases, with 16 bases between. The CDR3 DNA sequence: TGTGCCAGCACGATAGGGGACAATAGGCAGTTCTTC. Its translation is CASTIGDNRQFF.

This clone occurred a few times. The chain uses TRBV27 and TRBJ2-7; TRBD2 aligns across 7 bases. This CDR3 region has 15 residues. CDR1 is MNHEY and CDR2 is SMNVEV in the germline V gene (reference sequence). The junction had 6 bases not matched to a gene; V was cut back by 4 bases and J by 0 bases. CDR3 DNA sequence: TGTGCCAGCAGTTCAGTAGCGGGTCCCTCCTACGAGCAGTACGTC. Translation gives CASSSVAGPSYEQYV.

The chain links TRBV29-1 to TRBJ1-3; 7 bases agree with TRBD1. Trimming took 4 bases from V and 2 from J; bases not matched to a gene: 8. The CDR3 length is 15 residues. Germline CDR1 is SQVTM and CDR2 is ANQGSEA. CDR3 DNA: TGCAGCGTTGCAACCCAGGGGGTCGCTGGAAACACCATATATTTT. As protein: CSVATQGVAGNTIYF.

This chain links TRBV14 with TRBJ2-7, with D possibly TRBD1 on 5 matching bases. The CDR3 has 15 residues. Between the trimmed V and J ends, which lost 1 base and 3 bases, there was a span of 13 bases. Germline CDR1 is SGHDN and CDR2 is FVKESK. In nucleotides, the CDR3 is TGTGCCAGCAGCCAAGGGGTGACAGCACTCTACGAGCAGTACGTC. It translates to CASSQGVTALYEQYV.

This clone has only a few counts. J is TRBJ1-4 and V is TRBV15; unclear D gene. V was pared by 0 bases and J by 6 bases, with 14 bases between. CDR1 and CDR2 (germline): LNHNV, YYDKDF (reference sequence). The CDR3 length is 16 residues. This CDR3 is CATSRDRRETHEKLFF. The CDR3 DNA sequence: TGTGCCACCAGCAGAGATCGACGGGAGACCCATGAAAAACTGTTTTTT.

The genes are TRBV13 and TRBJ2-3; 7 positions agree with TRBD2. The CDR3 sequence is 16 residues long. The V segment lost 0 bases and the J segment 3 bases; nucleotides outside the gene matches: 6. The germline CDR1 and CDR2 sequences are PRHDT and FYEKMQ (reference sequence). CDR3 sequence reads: CASSLGHGRRTDTQYF. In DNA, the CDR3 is TGTGCCAGCAGCTTAGGCCACGGGAGGAGGACAGATACGCAGTATTTT. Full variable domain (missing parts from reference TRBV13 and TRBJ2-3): AAGVIQSPRHLIKEKRETATLKCYPIPRHDTVYWYQQGPGQDPQFLISFYEKMQSDKGSIPDRFSAQQFSDYHSELNMSSLELGDSALYFCASSLGHGRRTDTQYFGPGTRLTVL.

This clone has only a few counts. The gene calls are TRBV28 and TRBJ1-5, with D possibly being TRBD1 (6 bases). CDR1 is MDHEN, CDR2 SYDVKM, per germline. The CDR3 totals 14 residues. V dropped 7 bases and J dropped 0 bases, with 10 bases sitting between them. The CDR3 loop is CASTDRNSNQPQHF. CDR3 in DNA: TGTGCCAGCACAGACAGGAATAGCAATCAGCCCCAGCATTTT.

Here the CDR3 DNA reads TGTGCCAGCAGTGAAGGACAGGGGACTGAAGCTTTCTTT. Its protein product is CASSEGQGTEAFF. V is TRBV25-1 and J is TRBJ1-1; 9 positions match TRBD1. CDR3 length: 13 residues. J lost 5 bases, V lost 2 bases, and 0 bases had no gene match. Germline lookup yields CDR1 MGHDK and CDR2 SYGVNS. Together with reference TRBV25-1 and TRBJ1-1, the CDR3 gives the full variable domain: EADIYQTPRYLVIGTGKKITLECSQTMGHDKMYWYQQDPGMELHLIHYSYGVNSTEKGDLSSESTVSRIRTEHFPLTLESARPSHTSQYLCASSEGQGTEAFFGQGTRLTVV.

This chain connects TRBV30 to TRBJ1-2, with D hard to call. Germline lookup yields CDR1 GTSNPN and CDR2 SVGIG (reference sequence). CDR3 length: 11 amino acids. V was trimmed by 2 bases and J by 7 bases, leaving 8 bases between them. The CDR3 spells CAWSNWPGYTF. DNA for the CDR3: TGTGCCTGGAGTAATTGGCCTGGCTACACCTTC.

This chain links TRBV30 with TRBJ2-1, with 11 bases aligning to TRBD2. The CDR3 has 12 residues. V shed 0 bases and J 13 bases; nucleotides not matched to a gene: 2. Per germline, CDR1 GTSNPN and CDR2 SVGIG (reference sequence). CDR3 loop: CAWSVRLAGQFF. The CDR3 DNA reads TGTGCCTGGAGTGTACGACTAGCGGGACAGTTCTTC.

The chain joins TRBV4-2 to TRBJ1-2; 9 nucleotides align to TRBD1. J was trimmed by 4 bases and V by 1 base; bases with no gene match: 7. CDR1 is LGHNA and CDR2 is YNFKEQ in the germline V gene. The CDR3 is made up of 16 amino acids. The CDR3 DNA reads TGTGCCAGCAGCCAAGGGGACAGGGATTCACGCTATGGCTACACCTTC. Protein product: CASSQGDRDSRYGYTF.

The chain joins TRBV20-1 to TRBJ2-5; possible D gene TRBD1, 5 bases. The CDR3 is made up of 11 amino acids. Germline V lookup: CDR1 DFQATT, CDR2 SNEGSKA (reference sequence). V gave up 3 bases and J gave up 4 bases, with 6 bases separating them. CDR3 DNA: TGCAGTGCTAGTCAGGGAGAGACCCAGTACTTC. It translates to CSASQGETQYF.

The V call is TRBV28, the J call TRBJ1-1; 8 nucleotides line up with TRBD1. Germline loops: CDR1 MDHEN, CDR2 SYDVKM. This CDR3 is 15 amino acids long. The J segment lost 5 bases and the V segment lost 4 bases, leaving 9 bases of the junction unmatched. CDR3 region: CASSSDDRGFTEAFF. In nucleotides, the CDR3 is TGTGCCAGCAGTTCGGATGACAGGGGATTTACTGAAGCTTTCTTT.

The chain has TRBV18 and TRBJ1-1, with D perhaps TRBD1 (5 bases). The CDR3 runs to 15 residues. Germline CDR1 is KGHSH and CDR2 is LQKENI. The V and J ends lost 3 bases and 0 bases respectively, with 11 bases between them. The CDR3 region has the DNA TGTGCCAGCTCACCGGCGGGGCAGGTGAACACTGAAGCTTTCTTT. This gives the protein CASSPAGQVNTEAFF.

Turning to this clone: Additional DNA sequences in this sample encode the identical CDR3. The CDR3 coding sequence is TGCAGCGTTACGGGGAGGATGAACACTGAAGCTTTCTTT. It is translated as CSVTGRMNTEAFF. The chain combines TRBV29-1 with TRBJ1-1; the D is unclear. The V end was cut by 5 bases, the J end by 0 bases, with 10 bases between. The CDR3 runs 13 residues. Germline assignment: CDR1 SQVTM and CDR2 ANQGSEA.